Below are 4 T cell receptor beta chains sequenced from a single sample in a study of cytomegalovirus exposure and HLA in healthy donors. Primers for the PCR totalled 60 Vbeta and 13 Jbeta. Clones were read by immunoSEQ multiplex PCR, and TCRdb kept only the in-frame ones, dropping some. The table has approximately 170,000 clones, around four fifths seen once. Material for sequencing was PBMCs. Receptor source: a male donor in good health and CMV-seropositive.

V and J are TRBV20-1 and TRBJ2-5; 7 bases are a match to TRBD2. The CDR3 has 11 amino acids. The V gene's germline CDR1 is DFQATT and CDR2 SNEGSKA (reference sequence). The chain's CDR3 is CSRVAGETQYF. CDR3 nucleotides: TGCAGCCGGGTAGCGGGTGAGACCCAGTACTTC.

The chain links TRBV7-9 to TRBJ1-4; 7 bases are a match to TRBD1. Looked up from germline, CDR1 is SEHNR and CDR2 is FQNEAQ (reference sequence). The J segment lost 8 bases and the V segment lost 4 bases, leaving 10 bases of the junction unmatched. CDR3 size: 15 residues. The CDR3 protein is CASSSRQGEREKLFF. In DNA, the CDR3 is TGTGCCAGCAGCTCGCGACAGGGTGAAAGGGAAAAACTGTTTTTT.

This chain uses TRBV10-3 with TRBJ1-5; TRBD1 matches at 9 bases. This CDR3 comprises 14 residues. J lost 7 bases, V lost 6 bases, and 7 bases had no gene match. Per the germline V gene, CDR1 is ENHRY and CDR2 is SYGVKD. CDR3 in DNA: TGTGCCATCAGCGATGACAGGGGGGGACAGCCCCAGCATTTT. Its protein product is CAISDDRGGQPQHF.

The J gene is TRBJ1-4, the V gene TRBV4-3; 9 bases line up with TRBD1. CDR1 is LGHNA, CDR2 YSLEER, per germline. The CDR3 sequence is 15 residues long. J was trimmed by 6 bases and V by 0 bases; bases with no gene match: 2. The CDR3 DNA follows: TGCGCCAGCAGCCAAGAGGGACAGGGCTATGAAAAACTGTTTTTT. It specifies CASSQEGQGYEKLFF.